This T cell receptor (beta chain) was sequenced during a study of blood T cell repertoires in COVID-19. Across the study: The analysed material was cDNA or gDNA that came from T cells, B-cell-depleted T cells, or PBMCs.

This clone was observed a single time. Between the trimmed V and J ends, which lost 3 bases and 3 bases, there was a span of 10 bases. In germline, CDR1 is MDHEN, CDR2 SYDVKM. This CDR3 is built from 14 residues. Authors' analysis steps: Counts of nucleated cells, estimated from reference gene primer amplification, were obtained. The assay was immunoSEQ multiplex PCR, and TCRdb's table has in-frame clones only and misses some. V and J calls and clone size are copied from that table; D and trimming were computed from the DNA. Of roughly 150,000 clones in the sample, roughly 82% were seen once. This sequence was found in a woman in her fifties or sixties with acute or convalescent COVID-19. This chain connects TRBV28 to TRBJ2-3; D is unclear. The sequencing sample was made of peripheral blood. CDR3 region: CASSFGAMTDTQYF. The CDR3 bases are TGTGCCAGCAGTTTCGGAGCGATGACAGATACGCAGTATTTT.